The sequence of this T cell receptor (beta chain) was determined in a study of T-cell memory formation after mild COVID-19. Study-level background: The two donors had largely donor-specific TCR clusters. General study findings and limits: Second-wave clones reaching peak frequency on day 37 lacked confirmed SARS-CoV-2 specificity. The appearance of some responding clones in pre-infection memory suggested that cross-reactive memory joined.

The 5'RACE method, run with constant-segment primers, produced TCR alpha and TCR beta cDNA libraries (carrying sample barcodes and UMIs). TCRdb recomputed calls from the 5' RACE reads with MiXCR, one row per CDR3 protein. The sample lists about 470,000 distinct CDR3 sequences; over 15% were seen once. CDR1 and CDR2 from the germline V gene are MNHEY and SMNVEV (reference sequence). Trimming removed 5 bases from V and 0 bases from J; junction bases left unmatched: 6. The CDR3 loop spans 17 amino acids. For this clonotype: Antigen: not known.

The origin of this receptor is an adult woman who had mild COVID-19 (a few samples of this study predate the infection). Cell type and time point are not known. The chain joins TRBV27 to TRBJ2-7; 14 bases match TRBD2. The sequencing sample was made of PBMCs or a T cell subset sorted from them (not recorded which). As DNA, the CDR3 is TGTGCCAGCAGTGCCGGGACTAGCGGGGGCAGCTCCTACGAGCAGTACTTC. Translation gives CASSAGTSGGSSYEQYF.